This is a list of T cell receptor beta chains from one sample in a study of blood T cell repertoires in COVID-19. Measured with immunoSEQ multiplex PCR; TCRdb has only the in-frame clones, and not every one. The sample consists of around 210,000 clones, approximately 85% of them appearing once. Specimen: peripheral blood. Every receptor here comes from a man aged 50 or older with COVID-19, enrolled during active disease. CDR3s include the opening cysteine and the closing phenylalanine or tryptophan. Each record gives: D gene, V gene, clone size, J gene, CDR3 protein, CDR3 DNA. The D gene is left open where the match is weak. Not all rows give a size; the values are once, few, many and, for expanded clones, a class.

D: TRBD1; V: TRBV13; size: once; J: TRBJ1-2; CDR3: CASSFRDRVYGYTF; DNA: TGTGCCAGCAGCTTCCGGGACAGGGTTTATGGCTACACCTTC
D: TRBD1; V: TRBV27; size: -; J: TRBJ1-2; CDR3: CASSFRRDRGTNYGYTF; DNA: TGTGCCAGCAGTTTTCGACGGGACAGGGGTACTAACTATGGCTACACCTTC
D: -; V: TRBV28; size: -; J: TRBJ2-7; CDR3: CASTQGAWGYEQYF; DNA: TGTGCCAGCACTCAAGGGGCTTGGGGCTACGAGCAGTACTTC
D: -; V: TRBV6-1; size: few; J: TRBJ1-1; CDR3: CASSELAGINLGTEAFF; DNA: TGTGCCAGCAGTGAATTGGCAGGGATAAACTTGGGCACTGAAGCTTTCTTT
D: -; V: TRBV2; size: -; J: TRBJ1-4; CDR3: CASRYDRTPNEKLFF; DNA: TGTGCCAGCAGATATGACAGGACCCCTAATGAAAAACTGTTTTTT
D: -; V: TRBV15; size: -; J: TRBJ1-5; CDR3: CATSRDNNQPQHF; DNA: TGTGCCACCAGCAGAGATAACAATCAGCCCCAGCATTTT
D: -; V: TRBV5-1; size: once; J: TRBJ1-5; CDR3: CASSLAGGVNQPQHF; DNA: TGCGCCAGCAGCTTGGCGGGGGGAGTCAATCAGCCCCAGCATTTT
D: -; V: TRBV19; size: -; J: TRBJ2-6; CDR3: CASTTLSGNGANVLTF; DNA: TGTGCCAGTACCACCCTTTCGGGGAACGGGGCCAACGTCCTGACTTTC
D: -; V: TRBV4-1; size: -; J: TRBJ1-2; CDR3: CASSKGVREYGYTF; DNA: TGCGCCAGCAGCAAGGGGGTAAGGGAGTATGGCTACACCTTC
D: -; V: TRBV12-3/TRBV12-4; size: -; J: TRBJ2-4; CDR3: CASSSSKNIQYF; DNA: TGTGCCAGCAGTTCGTCCAAAAACATTCAGTACTTC
D: TRBD2; V: TRBV3-1/TRBV3-2; size: -; J: TRBJ2-1; CDR3: CASSLGLATDEQFF; DNA: TGTGCCAGCAGCCTGGGACTAGCCACCGATGAGCAGTTCTTC
D: -; V: TRBV7-8; size: -; J: TRBJ2-5; CDR3: CASSPTPAGKETQYF; DNA: TGTGCCAGCAGCCCGACCCCGGCGGGGAAAGAGACCCAGTACTTC
D: -; V: TRBV6-2/TRBV6-3; size: -; J: TRBJ2-3; CDR3: CASSFDWLATDTQYF; DNA: TGTGCCAGCAGTTTCGACTGGCTAGCAACAGATACGCAGTATTTT
D: -; V: TRBV15; size: -; J: TRBJ2-3; CDR3: CATSRGGEDTQYF; DNA: TGTGCCACCAGCAGAGGCGGGGAAGATACGCAGTATTTT
D: -; V: TRBV3-1/TRBV3-2; size: once; J: TRBJ1-2; CDR3: CASSSEGRAGNYGYTF; DNA: TGTGCCAGCAGCTCCGAGGGCAGAGCTGGGAACTATGGCTACACCTTC
D: -; V: TRBV24-1; size: once; J: TRBJ2-5; CDR3: CATSDPTGWGETQYF; DNA: TGTGCCACCAGTGATCCGACAGGTTGGGGGGAGACCCAGTACTTC
D: -; V: TRBV18; size: -; J: TRBJ1-1; CDR3: CASSLGGINTEAFF; DNA: TGTGCCAGCTCACTAGGGGGAATAAACACTGAAGCTTTCTTT
D: TRBD1; V: TRBV5-4; size: -; J: TRBJ1-1; CDR3: CASRAGGTEAFF; DNA: TGTGCCAGCAGGGCAGGGGGTACTGAAGCTTTCTTT
D: -; V: TRBV29-1; size: -; J: TRBJ2-1; CDR3: CSVGAANNEQFF; DNA: TGCAGCGTTGGAGCGGCAAACAATGAGCAGTTCTTC
D: -; V: TRBV5-5; size: few; J: TRBJ1-1; CDR3: CASSLGQGSPEAFF; DNA: TGTGCCAGCAGCTTGGGCCAGGGTAGCCCTGAAGCTTTCTTT
D: TRBD2; V: TRBV5-1; size: -; J: TRBJ2-7; CDR3: CASSPRTSGGDYEQYF; DNA: TGCGCCAGCAGCCCCCGGACTAGCGGGGGGGATTACGAGCAGTACTTC
D: TRBD2; V: TRBV10-1; size: -; J: TRBJ2-3; CDR3: CASSESTVDGGAKDTQYF; DNA: TGCGCCAGCAGTGAGTCGACGGTGGACGGGGGGGCCAAAGATACGCAGTATTTT
D: TRBD1; V: TRBV13; size: once; J: TRBJ2-7; CDR3: CASSLSRGPDRAIEQYF; DNA: TGTGCCAGCAGCTTAAGTCGAGGACCAGACAGGGCGATCGAGCAGTACTTC
D: -; V: TRBV2; size: -; J: TRBJ1-4; CDR3: CASSRTGFGEKLFF; DNA: TGTGCCAGCAGTCGCACAGGGTTTGGAGAAAAACTGTTTTTT
D: TRBD1; V: TRBV7-2; size: -; J: TRBJ2-1; CDR3: CASSRPTGGSNEQFF; DNA: TGTGCCAGCAGCCGCCCGACAGGGGGAAGCAATGAGCAGTTCTTC
D: TRBD2; V: TRBV7-2; size: -; J: TRBJ2-7; CDR3: CASSLSSGAYEQYF; DNA: TGTGCCAGCAGCTTATCAAGCGGGGCGTACGAGCAGTACTTC
D: TRBD1; V: TRBV7-8; size: few; J: TRBJ2-7; CDR3: CASTGPGQGSYEQYF; DNA: TGTGCCAGCACCGGGCCGGGACAGGGTTCCTACGAGCAGTACTTC
D: -; V: TRBV2; size: -; J: TRBJ1-5; CDR3: CASSDVYSNQPQHF; DNA: TGTGCCAGCAGTGATGTTTATAGCAATCAGCCCCAGCATTTT
D: TRBD2; V: TRBV6-2/TRBV6-3; size: -; J: TRBJ2-1; CDR3: CASSYLLAGGNSYNEQFF; DNA: TGTGCCAGCAGTTATTTACTAGCGGGGGGCAACTCCTACAATGAGCAGTTCTTC
D: -; V: TRBV6-5; size: once; J: TRBJ2-7; CDR3: CASSPGLRSYEQYF; DNA: TGTGCCAGCAGCCCGGGACTGCGCTCCTACGAGCAGTACTTC
D: -; V: TRBV7-8; size: -; J: TRBJ1-1; CDR3: CASSGGTAMNTEAFF; DNA: TGTGCCAGCAGCGGAGGGACTGCCATGAACACTGAAGCTTTCTTT
D: TRBD1; V: TRBV3-1/TRBV3-2; size: -; J: TRBJ2-7; CDR3: CASSWDRRTYEQYF; DNA: TGTGCCAGCAGCTGGGACAGGCGCACCTACGAGCAGTACTTC
D: TRBD1; V: TRBV2; size: -; J: TRBJ2-7; CDR3: CASSVRTGAYEQYF; DNA: TGTGCCAGCAGTGTCCGGACAGGCGCATACGAGCAGTACTTC
D: -; V: TRBV6-5; size: -; J: TRBJ2-5; CDR3: CASSPVQGLETQYF; DNA: TGTGCCAGCAGTCCAGTACAGGGCTTAGAGACCCAGTACTTC
D: -; V: TRBV7-9; size: -; J: TRBJ1-3; CDR3: CASSLRGTSGNTIYF; DNA: TGTGCCAGCAGCTTAAGGGGTACCTCTGGAAACACCATATATTTT
D: -; V: TRBV5-1; size: -; J: TRBJ2-7; CDR3: CASSRDNVNEQYF; DNA: TGCGCCAGCAGCCGGGACAATGTAAACGAGCAGTACTTC
D: TRBD1; V: TRBV5-4; size: few; J: TRBJ1-1; CDR3: CASSFPGTVNTEAFF; DNA: TGTGCCAGCAGCTTCCCAGGGACAGTGAACACTGAAGCTTTCTTT
D: -; V: TRBV3-1/TRBV3-2; size: few; J: TRBJ1-5; CDR3: CASSQGGVFNQPQHF; DNA: TGTGCCAGCAGCCAAGGCGGGGTCTTCAATCAGCCCCAGCATTTT
D: -; V: TRBV27; size: -; J: TRBJ1-5; CDR3: CASSLLGRGNQPQHF; DNA: TGTGCCAGCAGCCTCCTCGGCAGGGGCAATCAGCCCCAGCATTTT
D: -; V: TRBV27; size: -; J: TRBJ2-3; CDR3: CASSLGLGGTDTQYF; DNA: TGTGCCAGCAGCTTAGGACTCGGGGGCACAGATACGCAGTATTTT
D: -; V: TRBV3-1/TRBV3-2; size: -; J: TRBJ1-3; CDR3: CASSQDKSSGNTIYF; DNA: TGTGCCAGCAGCCAAGATAAGAGCTCTGGAAACACCATATATTTT
D: TRBD1; V: TRBV27; size: -; J: TRBJ1-6; CDR3: CASSPGTGTSPLHF; DNA: TGTGCCAGCAGTCCCGGGACAGGGACTTCACCCCTCCACTTT
D: TRBD1; V: TRBV11-2; size: -; J: TRBJ1-5; CDR3: CASSLGQGGGQPQHF; DNA: TGTGCCAGCAGCCTGGGACAGGGGGGAGGGCAGCCCCAGCATTTT
D: -; V: TRBV6-2/TRBV6-3; size: -; J: TRBJ1-1; CDR3: CASSFSGYTEAFF; DNA: TGTGCCAGCAGTTTTAGCGGCTACACTGAAGCTTTCTTT
D: TRBD1; V: TRBV27; size: -; J: TRBJ2-1; CDR3: CASSPQDRVRSGEQFF; DNA: TGTGCCAGCAGTCCCCAAGACAGGGTCCGGAGTGGCGAGCAGTTCTTC
D: TRBD2; V: TRBV10-3; size: once; J: TRBJ2-7; CDR3: CAISGGGLYEQYF; DNA: TGTGCCATCAGTGGGGGGGGACTCTACGAGCAGTACTTC
D: TRBD2; V: TRBV11-2; size: -; J: TRBJ2-3; CDR3: CASSLGLAGSTDTQYF; DNA: TGTGCCAGCAGCTTAGGACTAGCGGGGAGCACAGATACGCAGTATTTT
D: -; V: TRBV4-3; size: -; J: TRBJ1-1; CDR3: CASSPHVQGTEAFF; DNA: TGCGCCAGCAGCCCCCACGTACAGGGCACTGAAGCTTTCTTT
D: TRBD2; V: TRBV5-1; size: -; J: TRBJ2-2; CDR3: CASSSRGGLAFTGELFF; DNA: TGCGCCAGCAGTTCCCGCGGGGGACTAGCGTTCACCGGGGAGCTGTTTTTT
D: -; V: TRBV3-1/TRBV3-2; size: -; J: TRBJ2-2; CDR3: CASSQGDIHTGELFF; DNA: TGTGCCAGCAGCCAAGGCGACATTCACACCGGGGAGCTGTTTTTT
D: TRBD1; V: TRBV6-9; size: -; J: TRBJ2-1; CDR3: CASSNAPGQELNEQFF; DNA: TGTGCCAGCAGTAACGCGCCGGGACAGGAGTTGAATGAGCAGTTCTTC
D: TRBD2; V: TRBV7-7; size: -; J: TRBJ2-7; CDR3: CASSLGSGGQNEQYF; DNA: TGTGCTAGCAGCTTAGGTAGCGGGGGCCAGAATGAGCAGTACTTC
D: -; V: TRBV29-1; size: few; J: TRBJ1-1; CDR3: CSVGTGQRNTEAFF; DNA: TGCAGCGTTGGAACAGGGCAGAGGAACACTGAAGCTTTCTTT
D: TRBD1; V: TRBV5-4; size: once; J: TRBJ2-7; CDR3: CASSLVGTGGLYEQYF; DNA: TGTGCCAGCAGCTTGGTCGGAACAGGGGGTCTATACGAGCAGTACTTC
D: TRBD1; V: TRBV19; size: -; J: TRBJ1-2; CDR3: CASSIANRDRVQYGYTF; DNA: TGTGCCAGTAGTATAGCAAACCGGGACAGGGTTCAATATGGCTACACCTTC